The sequence of this T cell receptor beta chain was determined in a study of blood T cell repertoires in COVID-19. Germline V CDR1 and CDR2: MRHNA, SNTAGT. J gave up 6 bases and V 5 bases, and 12 bases lay outside the gene matches. The CDR3 has 16 residues. Sequenced by immunoSEQ multiplex PCR; TCRdb stores in-frame clones only, minus some. This sample has fewer than 250,000 clones, with just under 85% found just once. This receptor was taken from a woman in her 70s with active or convalescent COVID-19. Input material: peripheral blood. The chain employs TRBV6-4 and TRBJ2-1, with 8 bases aligning to TRBD2. CDR3: CASSRTSRVGVNEQFF. The CDR3 DNA follows: TGTGCCAGCAGTCGGACTAGCCGGGTAGGGGTCAATGAGCAGTTCTTC.